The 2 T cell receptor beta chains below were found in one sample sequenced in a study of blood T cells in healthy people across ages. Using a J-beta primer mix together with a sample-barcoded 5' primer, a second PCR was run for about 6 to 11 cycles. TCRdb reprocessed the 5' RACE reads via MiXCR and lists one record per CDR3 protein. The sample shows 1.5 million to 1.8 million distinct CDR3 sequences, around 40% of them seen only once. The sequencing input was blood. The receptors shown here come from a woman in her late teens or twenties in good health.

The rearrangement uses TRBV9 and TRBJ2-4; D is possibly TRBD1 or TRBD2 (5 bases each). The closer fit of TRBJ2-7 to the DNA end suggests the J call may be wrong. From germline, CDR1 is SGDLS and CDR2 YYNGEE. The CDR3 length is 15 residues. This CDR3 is CASSSQVGTLYEQYF. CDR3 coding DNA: TGTGCCAGCAGTTCCCAGGTTGGGACCCTATACGAGCAGTACTTC.

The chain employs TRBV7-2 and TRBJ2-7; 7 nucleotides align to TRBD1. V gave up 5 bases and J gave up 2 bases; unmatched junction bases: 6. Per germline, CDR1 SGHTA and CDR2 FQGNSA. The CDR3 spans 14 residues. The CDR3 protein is CASSVTGSAYEQYF. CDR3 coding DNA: TGTGCCAGCAGCGTGACAGGGTCTGCCTACGAGCAGTACTTC.